The 14 T cell receptor beta chains below all came from one sample that was sequenced in a study of T cell responses to AZD1222 COVID-19 vaccine. The table came from immunoSEQ multiplex PCR; TCRdb's copy has only in-frame clones and leaves some out. This repertoire shows some 180,000 clones, 85% to 95% found once; its top ten account for 1.5% to 2%. The sequences come from peripheral blood, collected 28 days after the second AZD1222 dose. The receptors were gathered from an adult who received the AZD1222 COVID-19 vaccine.

A remark on this clone: At one end the junction does not follow the germline gene, possibly because of a read error. The chain carries TRBV5-5 and TRBJ2-7; a possible D gene is TRBD1 (6 bases). Germline V lookup: CDR1 SGHKS, CDR2 YYEKEE (reference sequence). The CDR3 is 16 amino acids. The CDR3 coding sequence is TGTGCCAGCAGCTTGGACGGCGGACAGTATCCTTACGGGCAGTACTTC. Its translation: CASSLDGGQYPYGQYF.

DNA of the CDR3: TGCAGTGCTAGTAGGCGGGTGGTAGGCTCTTTTGGAAACACCATATATTTT. Its protein is CSASRRVVGSFGNTIYF. V gene TRBV20-1 combines with J gene TRBJ1-3; D gene unclear. Trimming shortened V by 3 bases and J by 3 bases, and 21 bases separated the two germline ends. CDR3 length: 17 residues. CDR1 is DFQATT, CDR2 SNEGSKA, per germline (reference sequence).

The chain uses TRBV3-1 (or the pseudogene TRBV3-2) and TRBJ1-1; D call uncertain. The CDR3 contains 14 residues. Looked up from germline, CDR1 is LGHDT and CDR2 is YNNKEL (reference sequence). Trimming left V 1 base short and J 6 bases short, with 12 bases between. In DNA, the CDR3 is TGTGCCAGCAGCCAAGTAAGTGGGTCGGCTGAAGCTTTCTTT. It yields the protein CASSQVSGSAEAFF.

The chain employs TRBV9 and TRBJ2-1; TRBD2 matches at 11 bases. This CDR3 is built from 15 residues. After removal of 4 bases from V and 7 bases from J, the junction contained 7 bases not matched to a gene. Per germline, CDR1 SGDLS and CDR2 YYNGEE. The DNA for the CDR3 is TGTGCCAGCAGCCCTTTAGCGGGAGGGGGGAATGAGCAGTTCTTC. Its translation: CASSPLAGGGNEQFF. Looking up the rest from reference TRBV9 and TRBJ2-1 gives the full variable domain: DSGVTQTPKHLITATGQRVTLRCSPRSGDLSVYWYQQSLDQGLQFLIQYYNGEERAKGNILERFSAQQFPDLHSELNLSSLELGDSALYFCASSPLAGGGNEQFFGPGTRLTVL.

This clone was detected once. V and J are TRBV10-3 and TRBJ2-2; the match to TRBD1 covers 11 bases. CDR1 is ENHRY, CDR2 SYGVKD, per germline. V was clipped by 3 bases and J by 5 bases; unmatched bases: 8. This CDR3 spans 17 amino acids. The CDR3 region has the DNA TGTGCCATCAGTGATCTGGACAGGGGGCTTGATACCGGGGAGCTGTTTTTT. This codes for CAISDLDRGLDTGELFF.

This chain connects TRBV9 to TRBJ2-1; 7 bases fit TRBD2. Germline CDR1 and CDR2: SGDLS and YYNGEE. This CDR3 has 13 residues. With 0 bases clipped from V and 7 bases from J, the junction kept 1 base outside the gene matches. The CDR3 region is CASSVGGRNEQFF. The CDR3 DNA sequence: TGTGCCAGCAGCGTAGGCGGGAGAAATGAGCAGTTCTTC.

The J gene is TRBJ1-4, the V gene TRBV12-5; 7 bases match TRBD1. The V gene end was trimmed by 2 bases and the J gene end by 8 bases; junction bases not matched to a gene: 11. The CDR3 contains 16 residues. Germline V gene data show CDR1 as LGHNT and CDR2 as FRNRAP. The CDR3: CASGLTGTAMKEKLFF. In nucleotides, the CDR3 is TGTGCTAGTGGTTTGACAGGGACAGCCATGAAGGAAAAACTGTTTTTT.

This chain joins TRBV30 and TRBJ1-6; a weak D match, TRBD1 (6 bases). This CDR3 has 14 amino acids. Per germline, CDR1 GTSNPN and CDR2 SVGIG (reference sequence). V lost 3 bases, J lost 5 bases, and 11 bases lay in between. CDR3 coding DNA: TGTGCCTGGAGCCAGGGGCAAGATAATTCACCCCTCCACTTT. It specifies CAWSQGQDNSPLHF.

This clone occurred once. The genes are TRBV19 and TRBJ2-1; tentative D call: TRBD2 (5 bases). V was pared by 7 bases and J by 0 bases, with 16 bases between. Germline V lookup: CDR1 LNHDA, CDR2 SQIVND (reference sequence). The CDR3 length is 16 residues. CDR3 region: CASTLRAGLSYNEQFF. The CDR3 DNA reads as TGTGCCAGTACCCTAAGGGCAGGACTCTCCTACAATGAGCAGTTCTTC.

The CDR3 DNA is TGTGCCAGCAGCCAGGGTGCCCTAATAAACATTCAGTACTTC. It translates to CASSQGALINIQYF. The chain carries TRBV6-5 and TRBJ2-4, with D perhaps TRBD1 (5 bases). The CDR3 has 14 residues. Germline loops: CDR1 MNHEY, CDR2 SVGAGI. Trimming removed 6 bases from V and 6 bases from J, with 15 bases in between.

The chain is built from TRBV5-6 and TRBJ2-1; the match to TRBD2 covers 9 bases. Germline CDR1 is SGHDT and CDR2 is YYEEEE. V dropped 1 base and J dropped 0; count of bases not matched to a gene: 5. The CDR3 length is 17 residues. CDR3 residues: CASSLTSGLNSYNEQFF. The CDR3 DNA sequence: TGTGCCAGCAGCTTGACTAGCGGGTTAAACTCCTACAATGAGCAGTTCTTC.

CDR3 coding DNA: TGTGCCAGCAGCCATGCGTACGGAATAGCCAAAAACATTCAGTACTTC. Its protein is CASSHAYGIAKNIQYF. The chain carries TRBV11-2 and TRBJ2-4; the D is unclear. Trimming pared 5 bases from V and 0 bases from J, leaving 14 bases between. Germline CDR1 is SGHAT and CDR2 is FQNNGV. CDR3 length: 16 residues. The variable domain in full, with the rest retrieved from reference TRBV11-2 and TRBJ2-4, is EAGVAQSPRYKIIEKRQSVAFWCNPISGHATLYWYQQILGQGPKLLIQFQNNGVVDDSQLPKDRFSAERLKGVDSTLKIQPAKLEDSAVYLCASSHAYGIAKNIQYFGAGTRLSVL.

The V call is TRBV28, the J call TRBJ1-4, with TRBD1 matching over 7 bases. Germline values: CDR1 MDHEN, CDR2 SYDVKM. The CDR3 runs to 16 residues. J was trimmed by 7 bases and V by 5 bases; bases with no gene match: 13. CDR3 in amino acids: CASSLRRRGVGEKLFF. The CDR3 DNA sequence: TGTGCCAGCAGTCTCCGTCGCAGGGGGGTTGGTGAAAAACTGTTTTTT.

A single count supports this clone. DNA for the CDR3: TGTGCCAGCAGCGTAGGGCGGGAAGAAAAACTGTTTTTT. Translating gives CASSVGREEKLFF. This chain joins TRBV9 and TRBJ1-4; D gene unclear. Trimming took 0 bases from V and 8 from J, leaving 8 bases between them. CDR1 and CDR2 from the germline V gene are SGDLS and YYNGEE. The CDR3 has 13 amino acids.